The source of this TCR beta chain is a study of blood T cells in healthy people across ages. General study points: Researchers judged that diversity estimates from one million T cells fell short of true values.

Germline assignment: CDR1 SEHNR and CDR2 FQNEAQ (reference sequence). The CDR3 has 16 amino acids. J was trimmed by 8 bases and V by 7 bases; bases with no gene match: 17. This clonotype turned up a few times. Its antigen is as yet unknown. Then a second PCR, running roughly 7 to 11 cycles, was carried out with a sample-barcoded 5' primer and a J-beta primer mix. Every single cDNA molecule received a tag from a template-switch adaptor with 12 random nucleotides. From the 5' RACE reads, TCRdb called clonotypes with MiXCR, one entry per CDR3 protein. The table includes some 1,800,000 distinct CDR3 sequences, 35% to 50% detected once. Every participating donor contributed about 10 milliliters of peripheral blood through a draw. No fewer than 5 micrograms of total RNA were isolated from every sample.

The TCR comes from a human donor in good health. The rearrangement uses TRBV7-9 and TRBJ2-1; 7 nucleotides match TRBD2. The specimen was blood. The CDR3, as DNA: TGTGCCAGCAACGCGGGAGACTCGGGTCTACGCGATGAGCAGTTCTTC. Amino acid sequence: CASNAGDSGLRDEQFF. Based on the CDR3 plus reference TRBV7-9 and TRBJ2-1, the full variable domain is DTGVSQNPRHKITKRGQNVTFRCDPISEHNRLYWYRQTLGQGPEFLTYFQNEAQLEKSRLLSDRFSAERPKGSFSTLEIQRTEQGDSAMYLCASNAGDSGLRDEQFFGPGTRLTVL.